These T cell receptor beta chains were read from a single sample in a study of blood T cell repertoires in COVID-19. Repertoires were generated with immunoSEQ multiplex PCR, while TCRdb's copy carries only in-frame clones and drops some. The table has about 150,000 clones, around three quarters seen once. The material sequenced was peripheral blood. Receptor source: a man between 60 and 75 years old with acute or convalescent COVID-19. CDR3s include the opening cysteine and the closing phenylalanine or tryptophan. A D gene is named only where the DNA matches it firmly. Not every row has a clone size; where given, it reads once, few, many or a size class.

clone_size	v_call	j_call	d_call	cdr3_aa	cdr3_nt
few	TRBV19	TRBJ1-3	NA	CAGGKGNTIYF	TGTGCCGGGGGGAAAGGAAACACCATATATTTT
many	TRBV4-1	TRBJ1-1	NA	CASSLQGETEAFF	TGCGCCAGCAGTCTACAGGGTGAAACTGAAGCTTTCTTT
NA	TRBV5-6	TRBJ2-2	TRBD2	CASSWGTSGMVGELFF	TGTGCCAGCAGCTGGGGGACTAGCGGGATGGTCGGGGAGCTGTTTTTT
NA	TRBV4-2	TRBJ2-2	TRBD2	CASRSSPGLAATGELFF	TGTGCCAGCCGATCATCACCGGGACTAGCGGCCACCGGGGAGCTGTTTTTT
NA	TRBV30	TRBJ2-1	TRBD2	CAWRAGEGYYNEQFF	TGTGCCTGGAGGGCGGGAGAGGGGTACTACAATGAGCAGTTCTTC
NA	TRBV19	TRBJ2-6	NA	CASSSRGSVSGANVLTF	TGTGCCAGTAGTTCCCGAGGTTCGGTTTCTGGGGCCAACGTCCTGACTTTC
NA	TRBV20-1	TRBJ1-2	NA	CSASATGFDGYTF	TGCAGTGCTAGTGCAACAGGGTTTGATGGCTACACCTTC
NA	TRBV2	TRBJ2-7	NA	CASSELVSAHEQYF	TGTGCCAGCAGTGAACTAGTGAGCGCGCACGAGCAGTACTTC
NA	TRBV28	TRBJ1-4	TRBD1	CASRSAGGVEKLFF	TGTGCCAGCAGATCAGCAGGGGGCGTTGAAAAACTGTTTTTT
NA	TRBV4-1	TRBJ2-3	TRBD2	CASSQTRTRGPDTQYF	TGCGCCAGCAGCCAGACAAGGACTAGGGGCCCAGATACGCAGTATTTT
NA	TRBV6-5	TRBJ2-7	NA	CASSYQGLSSYEQYF	TGTGCCAGCAGTTACCAGGGACTCTCCTCCTACGAGCAGTACTTC
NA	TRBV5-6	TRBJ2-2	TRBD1	CASSYDDRVGTGELFF	TGTGCCAGCAGCTATGACGACAGGGTAGGCACCGGGGAGCTGTTTTTT
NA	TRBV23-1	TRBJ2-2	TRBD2	CASSWHRGLPSGSRETGELFF	TGCGCCAGCAGTTGGCACAGGGGCCTACCTAGCGGGAGCCGGGAAACCGGGGAGCTGTTTTTT
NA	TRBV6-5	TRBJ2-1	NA	CATNGNWNEQFF	TGTGCCACCAACGGGAATTGGAATGAGCAGTTCTTC
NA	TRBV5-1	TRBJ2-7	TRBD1	CASTPLTGVSYEQYF	TGCGCCAGCACGCCATTGACAGGGGTCTCCTACGAGCAGTACTTC
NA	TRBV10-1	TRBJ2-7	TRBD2	CASAGGPYEQYF	TGCGCCAGCGCGGGAGGGCCCTACGAGCAGTACTTC
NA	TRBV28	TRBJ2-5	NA	CASSQATFGETQYF	TGTGCCAGCAGTCAGGCCACATTTGGAGAGACCCAGTACTTC
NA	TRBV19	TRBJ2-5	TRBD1	CASSIGGTGGGKTQYF	TGTGCCAGTAGTATAGGGGGGACAGGGGGCGGGAAGACCCAGTACTTC
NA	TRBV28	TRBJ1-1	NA	CASSLRSLLNTEAFF	TGTGCCAGCAGTCTTCGGTCCCTATTGAACACTGAAGCTTTCTTT
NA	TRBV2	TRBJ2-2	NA	CASWDWTTGELFF	TGTGCCAGCTGGGACTGGACCACCGGGGAGCTGTTTTTT
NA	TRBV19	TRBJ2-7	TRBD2	CASGPAGTVYEQYF	TGTGCCAGTGGCCCAGCGGGGACTGTCTACGAGCAGTACTTC
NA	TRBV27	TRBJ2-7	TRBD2	CASSPGTSGSYEQYF	TGTGCCAGCAGCCCAGGGACTAGCGGGAGTTACGAGCAGTACTTC
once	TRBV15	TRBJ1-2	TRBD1	CATRGGTGGGGYTF	TGTGCCACCAGGGGGGGGACAGGGGGAGGAGGCTACACCTTC
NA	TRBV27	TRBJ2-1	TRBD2	CASSFVGGPNEQFF	TGTGCCAGCAGTTTCGTGGGAGGGCCTAATGAGCAGTTCTTC
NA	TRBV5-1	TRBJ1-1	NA	CASSSTTGSTEAFF	TGCGCCAGCAGCTCGACCACAGGGTCCACTGAAGCTTTCTTT
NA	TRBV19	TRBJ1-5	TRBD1	CASSTTDRGLSQPQHF	TGTGCCAGTAGTACCACGGACAGGGGGCTCAGTCAGCCCCAGCATTTT
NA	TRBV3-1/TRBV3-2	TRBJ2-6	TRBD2	CASWDGRVSGANVLTF	TGTGCCAGCTGGGACGGGAGGGTCTCTGGGGCCAACGTCCTGACTTTC
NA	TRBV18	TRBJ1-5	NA	CASSPGQFNQPQHF	TGTGCCAGCTCACCTGGACAGTTCAATCAGCCCCAGCATTTT
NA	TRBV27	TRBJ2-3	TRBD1	CASSQTPLTGGSDTQYF	TGTGCCAGCAGCCAGACACCATTGACAGGGGGGTCAGATACGCAGTATTTT
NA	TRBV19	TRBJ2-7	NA	CASSPAEAGEGIEQYF	TGTGCCAGTAGTCCAGCAGAGGCAGGGGAAGGGATCGAGCAGTACTTC
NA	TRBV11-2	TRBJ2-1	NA	CASSPKAGLGDEQFF	TGTGCCAGCAGCCCGAAGGCGGGCCTAGGCGATGAGCAGTTCTTC
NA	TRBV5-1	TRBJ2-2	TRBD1	CASSWTGTGNTGELFF	TGCGCCAGCAGCTGGACCGGGACAGGGAACACCGGGGAGCTGTTTTTT
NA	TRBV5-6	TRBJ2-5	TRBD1	CASSLQGARETQYF	TGTGCCAGCAGCTTGCAGGGGGCGCGGGAGACCCAGTACTTC
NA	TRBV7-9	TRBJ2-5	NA	CASSSPRGQETQYF	TGTGCCAGCAGCTCCCCACGAGGGCAAGAGACCCAGTACTTC
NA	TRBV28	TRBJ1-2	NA	CASRTGREYYGYTF	TGTGCCAGCAGAACAGGGAGGGAATACTATGGCTACACCTTC
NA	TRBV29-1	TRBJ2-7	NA	CSAQVGSYEQYF	TGCAGCGCCCAGGTTGGCTCCTACGAGCAGTACTTC
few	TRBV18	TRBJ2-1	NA	CASSPEREPYNEQFF	TGTGCCAGCTCACCTGAACGGGAGCCCTACAATGAGCAGTTCTTC
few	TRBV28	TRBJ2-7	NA	CASSLASYEQYF	TGTGCCAGCAGTCTGGCTTCCTACGAGCAGTACTTC
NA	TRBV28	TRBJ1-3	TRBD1	CASSPTTGAGGNTIYF	TGTGCCAGCAGTCCTACGACAGGGGCGGGTGGAAACACCATATATTTT
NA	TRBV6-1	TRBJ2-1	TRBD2	CASSGPVTGISGSSYNEQFF	TGTGCCAGCAGTGGCCCCGTGACAGGGATTAGCGGGAGCTCCTACAATGAGCAGTTCTTC
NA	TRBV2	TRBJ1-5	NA	CASRATNSNQPQHF	TGTGCCAGCAGGGCCACAAATAGCAATCAGCCCCAGCATTTT
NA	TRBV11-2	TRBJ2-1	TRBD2	CASSLGGLAGAINEQFF	TGTGCCAGCAGCTTAGGGGGGCTAGCGGGAGCAATAAATGAGCAGTTCTTC
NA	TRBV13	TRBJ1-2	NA	CASSLGGKGYGYTF	TGTGCCAGCAGCTTAGGGGGAAAGGGGTATGGCTACACCTTC
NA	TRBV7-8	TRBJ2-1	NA	CASSPTFREQFF	TGTGCCAGCAGTCCGACTTTTAGGGAGCAGTTCTTC
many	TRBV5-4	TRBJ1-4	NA	CASSDGLREKLFF	TGTGCCAGCAGCGATGGGCTTCGCGAAAAACTGTTTTTT
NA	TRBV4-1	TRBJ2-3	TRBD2	CASSQMAGVGADTQYF	TGCGCCAGCAGCCAAATGGCGGGAGTCGGCGCAGATACGCAGTATTTT
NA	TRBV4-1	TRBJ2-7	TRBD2	CASSRAFSGTAYEQYF	TGCGCCAGCAGCCGGGCCTTTAGCGGGACGGCCTACGAGCAGTACTTC
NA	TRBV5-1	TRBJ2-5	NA	CASTHASSQETQYF	TGCGCCAGCACCCATGCTTCCAGCCAAGAGACCCAGTACTTC
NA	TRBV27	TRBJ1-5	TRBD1	CASSGGTGGGNQPQHF	TGTGCCAGCAGCGGAGGGACAGGGGGCGGCAATCAGCCCCAGCATTTT
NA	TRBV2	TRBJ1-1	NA	CASSERQGNTEAFF	TGTGCCAGCAGTGAAAGGCAGGGAAACACTGAAGCTTTCTTT
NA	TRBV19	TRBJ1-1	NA	CASRGKNLMNTEAFF	TGTGCCTCTAGGGGCAAAAACCTCATGAACACTGAAGCTTTCTTT
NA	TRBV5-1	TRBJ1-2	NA	CASRFVQGNYGYTF	TGCGCCAGCCGTTTTGTCCAGGGGAACTATGGCTACACCTTC
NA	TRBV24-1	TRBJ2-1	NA	CATSELAGHEQFF	TGTGCCACCAGTGAACTAGCCGGCCATGAGCAGTTCTTC
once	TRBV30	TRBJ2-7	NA	CAWSSGSWSYEQYF	TGTGCCTGGAGTTCAGGCAGTTGGTCCTACGAGCAGTACTTC
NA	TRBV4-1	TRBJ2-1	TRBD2	CASSQEGTSVGNEQFF	TGCGCCAGCAGCCAGGAAGGGACTAGCGTCGGCAATGAGCAGTTCTTC
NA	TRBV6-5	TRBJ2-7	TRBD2	CASSYSKLAGAYEQYF	TGTGCCAGCAGTTACTCGAAACTAGCGGGAGCCTACGAGCAGTACTTC
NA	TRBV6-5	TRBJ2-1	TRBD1	CASSPWDRANEQFF	TGTGCCAGCAGTCCCTGGGACAGGGCTAATGAGCAGTTCTTC
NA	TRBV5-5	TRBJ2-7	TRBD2	CASSLDYSGLAGAYEQYF	TGTGCCAGCAGCTTGGATTACTCTGGACTAGCGGGAGCCTACGAGCAGTACTTC
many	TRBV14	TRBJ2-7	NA	CASSGANTPKTLIYEQYF	TGTGCCAGCAGCGGGGCCAATACCCCGAAAACCCTCATCTACGAGCAGTACTTC